The rows below give T cell receptor beta chains drawn from one sample of a study of radiation and T cells in renal cell carcinoma. TCRdb's copy holds only in-frame clones and misses some; the assay was immunoSEQ multiplex PCR. Among tens of thousands of clones listed, around 78% were seen once. The specimen comprised blood, sampled from a patient whose treatment included radiotherapy and nephrectomy. The receptor source for this set is a man aged 55 to 70 with renal cell carcinoma. Each CDR3 is given with its conserved first and last residue. The D gene is left open where the match is weak.

j_call d_call v_call cdr3_aa
TRBJ2-2 TRBD1 TRBV10-3 CAISPGTGGMETGELFF
TRBJ2-4 NA TRBV6-7 CASGQTQKRGISKNIQYF
TRBJ2-7 TRBD1 TRBV9 CASSPLLGDRDFYEQYF
TRBJ1-5 NA TRBV4-2 CASSPDSANQPQHF
TRBJ1-1 TRBD1 TRBV25-1 CASTQTGGFTEAFF
TRBJ1-5 NA TRBV5-1 CASSLAALSNNQPQHF
TRBJ2-1 NA TRBV13 CASSPAGTYEQFF
TRBJ1-1 TRBD1 TRBV11-3 CASSPRGDSRNTEAFF
TRBJ1-2 NA TRBV18 CASSQSYGYTF
TRBJ2-1 NA TRBV6-6 CASKTGTKRGEQFF
TRBJ1-1 NA TRBV11-2 CASSALTVNTEAFF
TRBJ2-1 TRBD2 TRBV7-2 CASSPGLAGAWEQFF
TRBJ2-5 TRBD2 TRBV6-5 CASSYSAGGKETQYF
TRBJ1-4 NA TRBV11-3 CASSLGQVSSEKLFF
TRBJ2-1 TRBD1 TRBV6-7 CASSYSGTGNYNEQFF
TRBJ1-4 NA TRBV4-3 CASSQDWEHNEKLFF
TRBJ2-2 NA TRBV6-5 CASSYGASNTGELFF
TRBJ1-2 NA TRBV2 CASSESKGRLGGYTF
TRBJ2-1 NA TRBV5-3 CARSLGRTDNEQFF
TRBJ1-1 TRBD1 TRBV5-3 CARSTTGTVNTEAFF
TRBJ1-2 NA TRBV12-5 CASGLGFEGRCTF
TRBJ2-1 TRBD1 TRBV4-2 CASSHVTGTDLYNEQFF
TRBJ2-3 TRBD2 TRBV4-2 CASSQASSGSGTDTQYF
TRBJ1-5 NA TRBV4-1 CASSQEGGLYSNQPQHF
TRBJ2-3 NA TRBV29-1 CSVEGSGTTDTQYF
TRBJ1-2 NA TRBV19 CASSRQGSGYTF
TRBJ2-7 NA TRBV30 CAWSAPRDGSYEQYF
TRBJ2-3 NA TRBV7-8 CASRRLVDTQYF
TRBJ1-3 NA TRBV6-5 CASRETAFSGNTIYF
TRBJ2-3 NA TRBV7-2 CASSLVGGGESTDTQYF
TRBJ1-1 NA TRBV6-5 CASSYSNRGGTEAFF
TRBJ2-1 NA TRBV19 CASSIGPGHYNEQFF
TRBJ1-6 NA TRBV7-2 CASSLGGRVSPLHF
TRBJ1-2 NA TRBV7-8 CASSLGRGRDYGYTF
TRBJ1-5 NA TRBV7-2 CASSLDGYQPQHF
TRBJ1-6 TRBD1 TRBV7-9 CASSPGQGRATYNSPLHF
TRBJ1-2 TRBD1 TRBV7-8 CASSLSGGLVTGGDGYTF
TRBJ2-5 TRBD1 TRBV7-8 CASSLLPPGQQETQYF